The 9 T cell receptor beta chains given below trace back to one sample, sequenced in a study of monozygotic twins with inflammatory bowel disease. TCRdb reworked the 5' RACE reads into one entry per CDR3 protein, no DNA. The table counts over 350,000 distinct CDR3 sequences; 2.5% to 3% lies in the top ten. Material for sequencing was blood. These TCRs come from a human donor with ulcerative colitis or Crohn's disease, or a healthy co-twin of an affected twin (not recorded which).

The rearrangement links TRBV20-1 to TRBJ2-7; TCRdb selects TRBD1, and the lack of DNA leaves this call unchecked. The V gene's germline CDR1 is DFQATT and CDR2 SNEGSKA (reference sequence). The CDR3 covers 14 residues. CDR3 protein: CSARGTSTGSEQYF.

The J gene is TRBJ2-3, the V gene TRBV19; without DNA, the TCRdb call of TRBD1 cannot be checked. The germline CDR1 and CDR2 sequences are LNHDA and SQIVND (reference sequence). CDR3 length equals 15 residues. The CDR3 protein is CASSMNTLQGDTQYF.

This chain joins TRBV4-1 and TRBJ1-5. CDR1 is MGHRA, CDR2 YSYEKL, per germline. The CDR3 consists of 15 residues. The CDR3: CASSQDPFSSQPQHF.

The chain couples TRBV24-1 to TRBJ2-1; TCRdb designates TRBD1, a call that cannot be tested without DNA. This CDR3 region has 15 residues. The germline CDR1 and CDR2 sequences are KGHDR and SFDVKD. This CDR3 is CATSNHAPTGDEQFF.

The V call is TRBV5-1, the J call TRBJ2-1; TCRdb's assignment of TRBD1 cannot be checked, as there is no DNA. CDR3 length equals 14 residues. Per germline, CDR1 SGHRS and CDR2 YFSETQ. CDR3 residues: CASNTGGRNNEQFF.

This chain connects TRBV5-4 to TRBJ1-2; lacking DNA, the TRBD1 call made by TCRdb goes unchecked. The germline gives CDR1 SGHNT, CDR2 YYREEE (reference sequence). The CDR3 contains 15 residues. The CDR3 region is CASSQIALGIYGYTF. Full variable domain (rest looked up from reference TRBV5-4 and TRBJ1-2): ETGVTQSPTHLIKTRGQQVTLRCSSQSGHNTVSWYQQALGQGPQFIFQYYREEENGRGNFPPRFSGLQFPNYSSELNVNALELDDSALYLCASSQIALGIYGYTFGSGTRLTVV.

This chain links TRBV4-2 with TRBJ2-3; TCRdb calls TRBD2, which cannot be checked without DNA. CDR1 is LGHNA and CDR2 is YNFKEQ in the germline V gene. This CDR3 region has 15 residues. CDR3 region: CASSQRGGRTDTQYF.

The CDR3 protein is CASSPRQATNYGYTF. The gene calls are TRBV6-2 or TRBV6-3 and TRBJ1-2; TCRdb designates TRBD1, a call that cannot be tested without DNA. Germline values: CDR1 MNHEY, CDR2 SVGEGT. CDR3 length: 15 residues.

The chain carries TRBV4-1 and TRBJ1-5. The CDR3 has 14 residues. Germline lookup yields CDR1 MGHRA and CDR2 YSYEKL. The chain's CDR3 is CASSQDHGVQPQHF.